This T cell receptor beta chain was sequenced during a study of T cell repertoires in cytomegalovirus infection. Broader study findings: In two of eight donors, the top clonotype was HLA-C-restricted CMV-specific.

Unmatched junction bases numbered 5, after V lost 0 bases and J lost 6 bases. Looked up from germline, CDR1 is SGHRS and CDR2 is YFSETQ. The CDR3 spans 15 residues. TCRdb re-analysed the reads in MiXCR, keeping a single row per CDR3 protein. The table lists about 740,000 distinct CDR3 sequences, 35% of them singletons. Comment on this clonotype: What it binds is not known.

Sequencing input: PBMCs. The V call is TRBV5-1, the J call TRBJ1-2; the match to TRBD1 covers 10 bases. This sequence was found in a human donor in good health (CMV status not recorded). Some clones in this sample may be carry-over from other donors' samples. The CDR3: CASSLGAGTGDGYTF. The CDR3 DNA is TGCGCCAGCAGCTTGGGAGCCGGGACAGGGGATGGCTACACCTTC.